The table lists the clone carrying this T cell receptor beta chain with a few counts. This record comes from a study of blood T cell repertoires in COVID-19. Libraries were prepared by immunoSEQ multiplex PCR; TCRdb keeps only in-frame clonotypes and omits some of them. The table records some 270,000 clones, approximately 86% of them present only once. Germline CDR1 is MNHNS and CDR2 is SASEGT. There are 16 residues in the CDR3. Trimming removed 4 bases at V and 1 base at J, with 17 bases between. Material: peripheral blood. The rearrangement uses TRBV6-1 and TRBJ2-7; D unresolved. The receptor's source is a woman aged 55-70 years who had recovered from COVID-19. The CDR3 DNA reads TGTGCCAGCAGTGGCCCCGAAGGTGGGCATTCCTACGAGCAGTACTTC. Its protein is CASSGPEGGHSYEQYF.